This TCR beta chain was obtained from a study of CD8+ T cells in alopecia areata. Study in general: The study gave treated patients oral tofacitinib at 5 to 10 mg twice daily.

The investigators collected lesional scalp punch biopsies and peripheral blood from alopecia areata patients. The authors extracted RNA and reverse transcribed it into cDNA as the sequencing template. TCRdb keeps only in-frame clones here, not all; method: immunoSEQ multiplex PCR. The data show under 300,000 clones, under 80% seen once. The CDR3 consists of 15 residues. Unmatched junction bases numbered 13, after V lost 7 bases and J lost 4 bases. Germline loops: CDR1 SQVTM, CDR2 ANQGSEA. This material consisted of CD4+ T cells sorted from blood, taken at week 0. This sequence originates from a human donor with alopecia areata. The rearrangement joins TRBV29-1 to TRBJ2-1, with 7 bases lining up with TRBD1. As DNA, the CDR3 is TGCAGCGCCGGAGGAGGAGACAGGGCTTACAATGAGCAGTTCTTC. Residues: CSAGGGDRAYNEQFF.